Presented here are 29 T cell receptor beta chains from one specimen sequenced in a study of T-cell reconstitution after alpha-beta-depleted transplantation in children. Library preparation (for TCRbeta) was performed with unique molecular identifiers. TCRdb redid the calling of the PCR reads with MiXCR, one entry per CDR3 protein. The sample has a few hundred thousand distinct CDR3 sequences, 20% to 30% seen once. Sequenced here: PBMCs, sampled before TCRalphabeta/CD19-depleted stem cell transplant. The receptors shown here come from a boy under two years old with Wiskott-Aldrich syndrome, due to receive a stem cell transplant.

This clonotype has a handful of counts. V is TRBV15 and J is TRBJ2-3; TRBD2 agrees at 7 bases. The CDR3 has 14 amino acids. J lost 0 bases, V lost 9 bases, and 6 bases had no gene match. Per the germline V gene, CDR1 is LNHNV and CDR2 is YYDKDF (reference sequence). DNA of the CDR3: TGTGCCACAACTAGCGCCTCTAGCACAGATACGCAGTATTTT. It encodes CATTSASSTDTQYF. Variable domain in full (rest from reference TRBV15 and TRBJ2-3): DAMVIQNPRYQVTQFGKPVTLSCSQTLNHNVMYWYQQKSSQAPKLLFHYYDKDFNNEADTPDNFQSRRPNTSFCFLDIRSPGLGDTAMYLCATTSASSTDTQYFGPGTRLTVL.

This clonotype was seen a few times. V and J are TRBV5-1 and TRBJ2-7; 8 bases agree with TRBD1. The CDR3 spans 15 residues. Per the germline V gene, CDR1 is SGHRS and CDR2 is YFSETQ. V lost 0 bases, J lost 0 bases, and 2 bases stayed unmatched. CDR3 DNA: TGCGCCAGCAGCTTGGGGGACAGGTTCTCCTACGAGCAGTACTTC. Its protein product is CASSLGDRFSYEQYF. The variable domain in full, with the rest retrieved from reference TRBV5-1 and TRBJ2-7, is KAGVTQTPRYLIKTRGQQVTLSCSPISGHRSVSWYQQTPGQGLQFLFEYFSETQRNKGNFPGRFSGRQFSNSRSEMNVSTLELGDSALYLCASSLGDRFSYEQYFGPGTRLTVT.

The chain combines TRBV20-1 with TRBJ2-5; D ambiguous. This CDR3 region has 13 residues. The germline V gene has CDR1 DFQATT and CDR2 SNEGSKA (reference sequence). V shed 0 bases and J shed 3 bases, with 8 bases lying between them. The CDR3: CSARDRAKETQYF. Here the CDR3 DNA reads TGCAGTGCTAGAGATAGGGCTAAAGAGACCCAGTACTTC.

V and J are TRBV5-1 and TRBJ2-5; D uncertain. The V end was cut by 0 bases, the J end by 1 base, with 7 bases between. The germline V gene has CDR1 SGHRS and CDR2 YFSETQ. This CDR3 spans 14 amino acids. The CDR3 DNA reads TGCGCCAGCAGCTTGGGGATGTTCCAAGAGACCCAGTACTTC. As protein: CASSLGMFQETQYF.

The chain joins TRBV30 to TRBJ2-1; TRBD2 matches at 7 bases. Losses at the gene ends were 4 bases for V and 6 bases for J; bases not matched to a gene: 6. CDR1 and CDR2 (germline): GTSNPN, SVGIG (reference sequence). The CDR3 has 13 residues. The CDR3 region is CAWKREGFNEQFF. The CDR3 nucleotides read TGTGCCTGGAAGCGGGAAGGGTTCAATGAGCAGTTCTTC.

This clonotype has ten or more counts. The V call is TRBV29-1, the J call TRBJ2-1; TRBD2 is a possible D gene (5 bases). CDR3 length: 13 residues. Trimming took off 4 bases at V and 2 bases at J, with 9 bases between the two ends. Germline CDR1 is SQVTM and CDR2 is ANQGSEA. Here the CDR3 DNA reads TGCAGCGTTGGTGGGAGTACCTACAATGAGCAGTTCTTC. As protein: CSVGGSTYNEQFF.

The chain combines TRBV7-2 with TRBJ1-1, with TRBD1 matching over 8 bases. CDR3 length equals 16 residues. Looked up from germline, CDR1 is SGHTA and CDR2 is FQGNSA. V lost 4 bases, J lost 1 base, and 8 bases stayed unmatched. CDR3 residues: CASSSLIGQGNTEAFF. The CDR3 DNA is TGTGCCAGCAGCTCTCTGATAGGACAGGGGAACACTGAAGCTTTCTTT.

DNA for the CDR3: TGCGCCAGCAGCTTGGGCGTATTGGCCGGGGAGCTGTTTTTT. As protein: CASSLGVLAGELFF. This chain links TRBV5-1 with TRBJ2-2; no clear D. CDR1 is SGHRS and CDR2 is YFSETQ in the germline V gene. CDR3 length: 14 amino acids. Trimming removed 0 bases from V and 6 bases from J, with 9 bases in between. The complete variable domain, with remaining parts taken from reference TRBV5-1 and TRBJ2-2, reads KAGVTQTPRYLIKTRGQQVTLSCSPISGHRSVSWYQQTPGQGLQFLFEYFSETQRNKGNFPGRFSGRQFSNSRSEMNVSTLELGDSALYLCASSLGVLAGELFFGEGSRLTVL.

This clonotype turned up a few times. The CDR3 reads CASAPSGRTGNEQFF. The CDR3 DNA sequence: TGCGCCAGCGCCCCCTCTGGGAGAACTGGCAATGAGCAGTTCTTC. The J gene is TRBJ2-1, the V gene TRBV5-1, with D possibly TRBD2 on 5 matching bases. Germline loops: CDR1 SGHRS, CDR2 YFSETQ. The germline V and J ends were trimmed by 7 bases and 6 bases, with 20 bases remaining between them. The CDR3 is 15 residues long.

The gene calls are TRBV7-6 and TRBJ2-3; D not resolved. Germline V gives CDR1 SGHVS, CDR2 FNYEAQ. CDR3 length: 16 amino acids. Trimming pared 5 bases from V and 2 bases from J, leaving 17 bases between. The CDR3 is CASSPLGRPDTDTQYF. The CDR3 DNA is TGTGCCAGCAGCCCCTTGGGTAGGCCCGACACAGATACGCAGTATTTT. The complete variable domain, with remaining parts taken from reference TRBV7-6 and TRBJ2-3, reads GAGVSQSPRYKVTKRGQDVALRCDPISGHVSLYWYRQALGQGPEFLTYFNYEAQQDKSGLPNDRFSAERPEGSISTLTIQRTEQRDSAMYRCASSPLGRPDTDTQYFGPGTRLTVL.

V usage is TRBV12-3 or TRBV12-4 and J usage is TRBJ2-1, with D possibly TRBD1 on 6 matching bases. V dropped 1 base and J dropped 4 bases, with 14 bases sitting between them. The CDR3 spans 16 residues. The CDR3: CASSLVDRTRYNEQFF. CDR3 nucleotide sequence: TGTGCCAGCAGTTTAGTAGACAGGACCAGATACAATGAGCAGTTCTTC.

The CDR3 sequence: CATSEARGELFF. CDR3 DNA: TGTGCCACCAGCGAAGCGAGAGGGGAGCTGTTTTTT. The J gene is TRBJ2-2, the V gene TRBV15; no reliable D call. V was clipped by 5 bases and J by 8 bases, with 9 bases between them. Germline CDR1 is LNHNV and CDR2 is YYDKDF (reference sequence). The CDR3 totals 12 residues.

The V gene is TRBV5-1, the J gene TRBJ2-1; D call uncertain. This CDR3 has 17 amino acids. CDR1 and CDR2 from the germline V gene are SGHRS and YFSETQ. V lost 0 bases, J lost 7 bases, and 20 bases lay in between. The CDR3 region has the DNA TGCGCCAGCAGCTTGGCGCCGGCGGAATTCCTATTTAATGAGCAGTTCTTC. Its protein product is CASSLAPAEFLFNEQFF. Using reference TRBV5-1 and TRBJ2-1 for the parts outside the CDR3, the full variable domain is KAGVTQTPRYLIKTRGQQVTLSCSPISGHRSVSWYQQTPGQGLQFLFEYFSETQRNKGNFPGRFSGRQFSNSRSEMNVSTLELGDSALYLCASSLAPAEFLFNEQFFGPGTRLTVL.

The chain is built from TRBV29-1 and TRBJ1-2; D not resolved. From germline, CDR1 is SQVTM and CDR2 ANQGSEA. This CDR3 is 13 amino acids long. V lost 0 bases and J lost 4, with 9 bases in between. The CDR3 spells CSVEERILYGYTF. CDR3 coding DNA: TGCAGCGTTGAAGAAAGGATTCTCTATGGCTACACCTTC.

The chain combines TRBV20-1 with TRBJ1-1; D uncertain. The germline CDR1 and CDR2 sequences are DFQATT and SNEGSKA (reference sequence). The V end lost 4 bases, the J end lost 1 base, and 7 bases lay between the germline ends. CDR3 length: 12 amino acids. The CDR3 loop is CSANSGNTEAFF. CDR3 DNA: TGCAGTGCTAATTCGGGGAACACTGAAGCTTTCTTT.

This clonotype has only a few counts. The chain carries TRBV24-1 and TRBJ1-3; D ambiguous. Trimming left V 5 bases short and J 0 bases short, with 10 bases between. The CDR3 loop spans 15 amino acids. Germline V lookup: CDR1 KGHDR, CDR2 SFDVKD. The CDR3 nucleotides are TGTGCCACCAGTGCAGGACGGGACTCTGGAAACACCATATATTTT. This gives the protein CATSAGRDSGNTIYF.

This clonotype was seen more than once but under ten times. The chain uses TRBV7-8 and TRBJ2-7, with 9 bases that match TRBD1. This CDR3 comprises 14 residues. Germline CDR1 is SGHVS and CDR2 is FQNEAQ. Unmatched junction bases numbered 5, after V lost 4 bases and J lost 4 bases. CDR3 coding DNA: TGTGCCAGCAGCTCTACAGGGGGCAAATACGAGCAGTACTTC. This encodes CASSSTGGKYEQYF.

The chain combines TRBV7-2 with TRBJ1-5; D possibly corresponds to TRBD1 (5 bases). Germline V gene lookup returns CDR1 SGHTA and CDR2 FQGNSA. The CDR3 is 14 residues long. V gave up 3 bases and J gave up 4 bases, with 10 bases separating them. The CDR3 spells CASSFKAGNQPQHF. CDR3 coding DNA: TGTGCCAGCAGCTTTAAGGCAGGGAATCAGCCCCAGCATTTT.

This clonotype occurred a few times. The chain joins TRBV18 to TRBJ1-6; D uncertain. V shed 4 bases and J shed 5 bases, with 15 bases lying between them. The germline V gene has CDR1 KGHSH and CDR2 LQKENI. This CDR3 contains 16 residues. CDR3 sequence (DNA): TGTGCCAGCTCACAAAACGTAGGCGGGAATAATTCACCCCTCCACTTT. This codes for CASSQNVGGNNSPLHF.

This clonotype came up a few times. This sequence joins TRBV6-1 and TRBJ1-4; a possible D gene is TRBD1 (5 bases). The V end lost 6 bases, the J end lost 2 bases, and 13 bases lay between the germline ends. In germline, CDR1 is MNHNS, CDR2 SASEGT. The length of the CDR3 is 15 residues. The CDR3: CASRRGWLTNEKLFF. The CDR3, as DNA: TGTGCCAGCAGGAGGGGATGGCTCACTAATGAAAAACTGTTTTTT.

The rearrangement joins TRBV20-1 to TRBJ2-1; 10 bases map to TRBD2. The CDR3 length is 15 residues. Trimming at V came to 2 bases and at J to 9 bases, leaving 10 bases not matched to a gene. Germline-derived CDR1 and CDR2 are DFQATT and SNEGSKA (reference sequence). CDR3: CSARSSGRASGEQFF. CDR3 coding DNA: TGCAGTGCTAGATCCAGCGGGAGGGCCTCCGGTGAGCAGTTCTTC.

This clonotype showed up just a few times. In nucleotides, the CDR3 is TGTGCCAGCAGTTTCCAGACTAGAAGCAATGAGCAGTTCTTC. Amino acid sequence: CASSFQTRSNEQFF. The rearrangement links TRBV27 to TRBJ2-1; a possible D gene is TRBD2 (6 bases). V was cut by 3 bases and J by 6 bases, with 12 bases left in between. The CDR3 totals 14 residues. Germline CDR1 reads MNHEY; CDR2 reads SMNVEV (reference sequence).

This clonotype was seen only a few times. This sequence joins TRBV29-1 and TRBJ2-5; 8 positions match TRBD2. The ends lost 5 bases at V and 4 bases at J; junction bases unmatched: 3. Germline V gene sequence: CDR1 SQVTM, CDR2 ANQGSEA. The CDR3 is 12 amino acids. CDR3 bases: TGCAGCGTTCGAGCGGGAGTAGAGACCCAGTACTTC. This codes for CSVRAGVETQYF.

This clonotype was seen a few times. This chain connects TRBV12-3 or TRBV12-4 to TRBJ2-7, with D tentatively TRBD1 (6 bases). The V gene lost 7 bases and the J gene lost 2 bases, with 18 bases spanning the gap. This CDR3 spans 15 amino acids. CDR3 protein: CASKFSGTHAYEQYF. CDR3 nucleotides: TGTGCCAGCAAGTTTTCCGGGACACATGCCTACGAGCAGTACTTC.

This clonotype appeared a few times. The gene calls are TRBV29-1 and TRBJ2-3, with no clear D. Germline V gene lookup returns CDR1 SQVTM and CDR2 ANQGSEA. The CDR3 is 11 amino acids. With 0 bases removed from V and 6 bases from J, the gap between germline ends came to 4 bases. The CDR3 region is CSVEDSDTQYF. In DNA form, the CDR3 reads TGCAGCGTTGAAGATTCGGATACGCAGTATTTT.

The J gene is TRBJ2-7, the V gene TRBV28; TRBD1 matches 10 bases. After removal of 4 bases from V and 4 bases from J, the junction contained 7 bases not matched to a gene. Looked up from germline, CDR1 is MDHEN and CDR2 is SYDVKM. The CDR3 contains 15 residues. The DNA for the CDR3 is TGTGCCAGCAGTTCTCCACGGGACAGGGGTTACGAGCAGTACTTC. This sequence encodes CASSSPRDRGYEQYF.

This rearrangement joins TRBV6-5 to TRBJ2-4, with 15 bases lining up with TRBD2. The CDR3 is 18 residues long. Germline-derived CDR1 and CDR2 are MNHEY and SVGAGI. V lost 4 bases to trimming and J lost 7 bases; unmatched junction nucleotides: 11. DNA for the CDR3: TGTGCCAGCAGTTCTCCGGGACTAGCGGGAGGTCCTATGAACATTCAGTACTTC. This gives the protein CASSSPGLAGGPMNIQYF.

This clonotype was found a few times. V usage is TRBV29-1 and J usage is TRBJ1-1, with D possibly matching TRBD1 (5 bases). This CDR3 is 13 amino acids long. Trimming shortened V by 4 bases and J by 0 bases, and 9 bases separated the two germline ends. Germline V gene lookup returns CDR1 SQVTM and CDR2 ANQGSEA. CDR3 protein: CSVAGRVNTEAFF. The CDR3 coding sequence is TGCAGCGTTGCCGGCAGGGTGAACACTGAAGCTTTCTTT.

CDR3 DNA sequence: TGCGCCAGCAGCTTGGCTCCGGGACAGGGGACTACGAAGCAGTACTTC. It specifies CASSLAPGQGTTKQYF. The V gene is TRBV5-1, the J gene TRBJ2-7; the match to TRBD1 covers 10 bases. V trimming: 0 bases; J trimming: 8 bases; junction bases outside the gene matches: 11. Germline V gene lookup returns CDR1 SGHRS and CDR2 YFSETQ. This CDR3 is 16 amino acids long.